Shown below are 28 T cell receptor beta chains from a single sample sequenced in a study of T cells in women clearing cervical HPV infection (dated by TCRdb to about 2018). The library was generated by the immunoSEQ multiplex PCR assay. TCRdb stores this immuneACCESS table with in-frame sequences only. Part of the clones is absent; in the studies checked, under half of the shortfall reflects unresolved V genes, and no reason is known for the rest. For this sample, the table gives 36,000 or so clones. The ten top clones hold 3.7% of the sample. Sequenced sample: blood buffy coat. Source of these receptors: a woman between 18 and 75 years old with a cervical HPV16 infection that either progressed to CIN3+ or cleared (not recorded which).

Note on this clone: The observed sequence ends 3 residues before the CDR3 terminus, with the missing tail filled in from the germline J gene. This sequence joins TRBV6-2 or TRBV6-3 and TRBJ2-7, with D unclear. The germline V and J ends were trimmed by 2 bases and 3 bases, with 2 bases remaining between them. Germline V lookup: CDR1 MNHEY, CDR2 SVGEGT. The CDR3 runs to 11 residues. CDR3 region: CASSYLYEQYF. CDR3 DNA, as far as it was read: TGTGCCAGCAGTTACCTCTACGAG.

Turning to this clone: The CDR3 extends 3 residues past the end of the read, so its final part is completed from the germline J gene. The chain combines TRBV5-5 with TRBJ2-7; D is possibly TRBD1 (5 bases). Trimming cost V 3 bases and J 0 bases, with 7 bases left between them. The germline V gene has CDR1 SGHKS and CDR2 YYEKEE (reference sequence). The CDR3 has 13 residues. The sequenced CDR3 bases are TGTGCCAGCAGCTCTGACAGCTCCTACGAG. The encoded protein is CASSSDSSYE. In full, the CDR3 is CASSSDSSYEQYF.

On this clone: The read finishes 3 residues shy of the CDR3 end, and the germline J gene is used to complete it. The chain couples TRBV5-1 to TRBJ2-2; TRBD1 might be the D (6 bases). Trimming took 6 bases from V and 4 from J, leaving 19 bases between them. The CDR3 is 16 amino acids. The germline V gene encodes CDR1 SGHRS and CDR2 YFSETQ. The CDR3 protein is CASTTRGGQTTGELFF. The sequenced CDR3 bases are TGCGCCAGCACCACACGCGGAGGACAGACCACCGGGGAG.

Of note for this clone: The observed sequence ends 3 residues before the CDR3 terminus, with the missing tail filled in from the germline J gene. V is TRBV30 and J is TRBJ1-5; TRBD1 agrees at 8 bases. The germline CDR1 and CDR2 sequences are GTSNPN and SVGIG (reference sequence). The V and J ends lost 7 bases and 6 bases, in that order; junction bases with no gene match: 8. The CDR3 consists of 13 residues. The sequenced CDR3 bases are TGTGCCTACAAACAGGGGGTCGCTCAGCCC. This encodes CAYKQGVAQP. The whole CDR3 region reads CAYKQGVAQPQHF. Full variable domain (missing parts from reference TRBV30 and TRBJ1-5): SQTIHQWPATLVQPVGSPLSLECTVEGTSNPNLYWYRQAAGRGLQLLFYSVGIGQISSEVPQNLSASRPQDRQFILSSKKLLLSDSGFYLCAYKQGVAQPQHFGDGTRLSIL.

In the case of this clone: The sequenced fragment ends 3 residues before the CDR3 boundary, so the rest is inferred from the germline J gene. The gene calls are TRBV7-2 and TRBJ1-5, with a possible D match to TRBD1 (5 bases). V was shortened by 4 bases and J by 2 bases, with 12 bases between the two germline ends. Germline assignment: CDR1 SGHTA and CDR2 FQGNSA. This CDR3 spans 15 amino acids. CDR3 protein: CASSSEGHGNQPQHF. The covered CDR3 bases are TGTGCCAGCAGCTCCGAGGGGCACGGCAATCAGCCC. Variable domain in full (rest from reference TRBV7-2 and TRBJ1-5): GAGVSQSPSNKVTEKGKDVELRCDPISGHTALYWYRQSLGQGLEFLIYFQGNSAPDKSGLPSDRFSAERTGGSVSTLTIQRTQQEDSAVYLCASSSEGHGNQPQHFGDGTRLSIL.

As to this clone: The read finishes 3 residues shy of the CDR3 end, and the germline J gene is used to complete it. The rearrangement uses TRBV5-8 and TRBJ1-1; no reliable D call. Germline CDR1 and CDR2: SGHTS and YDEGEE. The CDR3 contains 14 residues. Trimming took off 0 bases at V and 5 bases at J, with 11 bases between the two ends. CDR3 bases read: TGTGCCAGCAGCTTGGTACCAGATTCGACTGAA. It encodes CASSLVPDSTE. The whole CDR3 sequence reads CASSLVPDSTEAFF.

A note on this clone: The CDR3 end is not reached by the read, which stops 3 residues before it; the germline J gene fills it in. V and J are TRBV18 and TRBJ1-2; D is unresolved. The CDR3 contains 12 residues. Germline CDR1 is KGHSH and CDR2 is LQKENI. The sequenced CDR3 bases are TGTGCCAGCTCACCTTACAGCAATGAC. This codes for CASSPYSND. The full-length CDR3 reads as CASSPYSNDYTF.

The CDR3 DNA, read in part, is TGTGCCAGCAGCTTACGGCAGGCCGCTGCCTACGAG. This translates into CASSLRQAAAYE. The whole CDR3 protein is CASSLRQAAAYEQYF. The rearrangement links TRBV7-9 to TRBJ2-7; unclear D gene. The read falls 3 residues short of the CDR3 end, and the missing part is taken from the germline J gene. The CDR3 is 15 amino acids. The ends were cut back, 2 bases at V and 2 bases at J, with 13 bases in the middle. Germline V CDR1 and CDR2: SEHNR, FQNEAQ (reference sequence). The entire variable domain, with the rest obtained from reference TRBV7-9 and TRBJ2-7, is as follows: DTGVSQNPRHKITKRGQNVTFRCDPISEHNRLYWYRQTLGQGPEFLTYFQNEAQLEKSRLLSDRFSAERPKGSFSTLEIQRTEQGDSAMYLCASSLRQAAAYEQYFGPGTRLTVT.

A word on this clone: From the germline J gene comes the end of the CDR3, since the read stops 3 residues before it. The V gene is TRBV19, the J gene TRBJ1-1, with TRBD1 matching 8 bases. Germline lookup yields CDR1 LNHDA and CDR2 SQIVND (reference sequence). V lost 4 bases and J lost 3; bases outside the gene matches: 10. The CDR3 spans 16 residues. CDR3 DNA (partial): TGTGCCAGTAGTACCAACAGGGGGGGATGGCACACTGAA. It translates to CASSTNRGGWHTE. From start to end, the CDR3 is CASSTNRGGWHTEAFF.

Concerning this clone itself: The sequenced fragment ends 3 residues before the CDR3 boundary, so the rest is inferred from the germline J gene. The same CDR3 can be traced to other DNA sequences in this sample. V usage is TRBV13 and J usage is TRBJ1-3, with D possibly matching TRBD1 (6 bases). This CDR3 region has 13 residues. The V gene's germline CDR1 is PRHDT and CDR2 FYEKMQ (reference sequence). Here the CDR3 reads CASSFRGWGTIYF. The CDR3 DNA, read in part, is TGTGCCAGCAGCTTCAGGGGTTGGGGCACG. The whole variable domain, remainder taken from reference TRBV13 and TRBJ1-3, is AAGVIQSPRHLIKEKRETATLKCYPIPRHDTVYWYQQGPGQDPQFLISFYEKMQSDKGSIPDRFSAQQFSDYHSELNMSSLELGDSALYFCASSFRGWGTIYFGEGSWLTVV.

Notes on this clone: The observed sequence ends 3 residues before the CDR3 terminus, with the missing tail filled in from the germline J gene. This chain links TRBV19 with TRBJ1-6; perhaps TRBD1 as D (5 bases). There are 16 residues in the CDR3. Germline loops: CDR1 LNHDA, CDR2 SQIVND (reference sequence). The V gene lost 3 bases and the J gene lost 0 bases, with 9 bases spanning the gap. This CDR3 is CASSIRQSSYNSPLHF. CDR3 bases read: TGTGCCAGTAGTATCCGACAGAGCTCCTATAATTCACCC.

A word on this clone: The read gets to within 3 residues of the CDR3 end, and the germline J gene fills in the rest. The chain recombines TRBV5-6 with TRBJ2-5; TRBD2 might be the D (5 bases). There are 13 residues in the CDR3. Germline-derived CDR1 and CDR2 are SGHDT and YYEEEE. Trimming removed 9 bases at V and 4 bases at J, with 16 bases between. Incomplete CDR3 DNA: TGTGCCACCGGAAGAGGGTTCCGAGAGACC. Amino acid sequence: CATGRGFRET. The whole CDR3 is CATGRGFRETQYF.

Regarding this clone: From the germline J gene comes the end of the CDR3, since the read stops 3 residues before it. The V and J genes are TRBV28 and TRBJ2-5; weak D call: TRBD1 (5 bases). The V end was cut by 6 bases, the J end by 7 bases, with 15 bases between. The CDR3 sequence is 13 residues long. CDR1 is MDHEN and CDR2 is SYDVKM in the germline V gene. The CDR3 sequence: CASRDIPGGTQYF. The part of the CDR3 DNA that was read is TGTGCCAGCAGGGACATCCCGGGTGGGACC.

About this clone itself: The CDR3 extends 3 residues past the end of the read, so its final part is completed from the germline J gene. The same CDR3 can be traced to other DNA sequences in this sample. The chain carries TRBV18 and TRBJ2-1, with D perhaps TRBD1 (5 bases). The CDR3 is made up of 14 amino acids. Germline CDR1 KGHSH, CDR2 LQKENI. V gave up 6 bases and J gave up 8 bases, with 17 bases separating them. Here the CDR3 reads CASSPGQGDYEQFF. CDR3 DNA (partial): TGTGCCAGCTCCCCAGGGCAGGGTGACTATGAG.

As concerns this clone: The CDR3 is cut off 3 residues early in the read; its end comes from the germline J gene. The chain uses TRBV15 and TRBJ2-3; the match to TRBD1 covers 10 bases. The CDR3 has 13 amino acids. From germline, CDR1 is LNHNV and CDR2 YYDKDF (reference sequence). V dropped 8 bases and J dropped 3; count of bases not matched to a gene: 2. CDR3 in amino acids: CATRDRGTDTQYF. Partial CDR3 DNA: TGTGCCACCCGGGACAGGGGTACAGATACG.

On this clone itself: Read coverage stops 3 residues before the CDR3 terminus; the germline J gene supplies the remainder. V and J are TRBV5-1 and TRBJ2-1; D is possibly TRBD1 (5 bases). From germline, CDR1 is SGHRS and CDR2 YFSETQ. Trimming took off 4 bases at V and 8 bases at J, with 16 bases between the two ends. The length of the CDR3 is 14 residues. CDR3 DNA, as far as it was read: TGCGCCAGCAGCCTCACAGCTACAGGCGATGAG. This gives the protein CASSLTATGDE. The full CDR3 sequence reads CASSLTATGDEQFF.

Worth noting for this clone: The read halts 3 residues ahead of the CDR3 end, with the missing end drawn from the germline J gene. The chain recombines TRBV6-4 with TRBJ2-7; D unresolved. Trimming took 8 bases from V and 1 from J, leaving 9 bases between them. The CDR3 consists of 12 residues. Germline assignment: CDR1 MRHNA and CDR2 SNTAGT. Incomplete CDR3 DNA: TGTGCCAGCCCCGAGAGGTCCTACGAG. Protein sequence: CASPERSYE. The complete CDR3 reads CASPERSYEQYF.

A word on this clone: The read gets to within 3 residues of the CDR3 end, and the germline J gene fills in the rest. The V gene is TRBV2, the J gene TRBJ1-1; maybe TRBD1 (6 bases). From germline, CDR1 is SNHLY and CDR2 FYNNEI. V lost 2 bases and J 3 bases, leaving 16 bases between the germline ends. CDR3 length: 16 amino acids. Partial CDR3 DNA: TGTGCCAGCAGTGAATTAACAGGGTTATCGGACACTGAA. Translation: CASSELTGLSDTE. The full CDR3 is CASSELTGLSDTEAFF.

Points on this clone: With the read ending 3 residues before the CDR3 end, the germline J gene is used to fill in that end. This rearrangement joins TRBV28 to TRBJ1-1; the D gene is possibly TRBD1 (6 bases). This CDR3 region has 14 residues. The V end lost 6 bases, the J end lost 7 bases, and 18 bases lay between the germline ends. Germline loops: CDR1 MDHEN, CDR2 SYDVKM. Partial CDR3 DNA: TGTGCCAGCAGGCCCCCCGGGGGGACAAATGAA. It encodes CASRPPGGTNE. The whole CDR3 protein reads CASRPPGGTNEAFF.

This CDR3 is CSAQGQGLSYEQYF. CDR3 DNA, as far as it was read: TGCAGTGCTCAAGGGCAGGGTCTCTCCTACGAG. The chain is built from TRBV20-1 and TRBJ2-7; the D gene is possibly TRBD1 (5 bases). The read ends 3 residues before the CDR3 terminus; that terminus is restored from the germline J gene. V lost 5 bases to trimming and J lost 0 bases, with 14 bases between them. The length of the CDR3 is 14 residues. Germline V gene sequence: CDR1 DFQATT, CDR2 SNEGSKA (reference sequence).

For this clone: The observed sequence ends 3 residues before the CDR3 terminus, with the missing tail filled in from the germline J gene. This chain connects TRBV5-1 to TRBJ2-2; 11 positions match TRBD2. CDR1 is SGHRS, CDR2 YFSETQ, per germline. V lost 4 bases to trimming and J lost 3 bases; unmatched junction nucleotides: 5. The CDR3 sequence is 16 residues long. The sequenced CDR3 bases are TGCGCCAGCAGCGCGACTAGCGGGGTTCACACCGGGGAG. Translation gives CASSATSGVHTGE. The complete CDR3 sequence is CASSATSGVHTGELFF.

As to this clone: The CDR3 end lies 3 residues beyond the end of the read and is filled in from the germline J gene. The rearrangement joins TRBV3-1 (or the pseudogene TRBV3-2) to TRBJ1-2, with a possible D match to TRBD1 (6 bases). The CDR3 runs to 16 residues. The germline gives CDR1 LGHDT, CDR2 YNNKEL (reference sequence). V lost 0 bases and J lost 4, with 15 bases in between. The sequenced part of the CDR3 DNA is TGTGCCAGCAGCCAAGAGCCCCCGGGGGGCTCCTATGGC. It translates to CASSQEPPGGSYG. The CDR3 as a whole reads CASSQEPPGGSYGYTF.

The chain's CDR3 is CASKPREIAGGYNEQFF. The covered CDR3 bases are TGTGCCAGTAAGCCGCGAGAAATAGCGGGGGGGTACAATGAG. The rearrangement joins TRBV19 to TRBJ2-1; 11 nucleotides align to TRBD2. Read sequence stops 3 residues before the CDR3 end, and the germline J gene provides the missing end. CDR3 length: 17 residues. Germline trimming cut 7 bases from V and 4 bases from J; bases unmatched to any gene: 12. Germline loops: CDR1 LNHDA, CDR2 SQIVND (reference sequence).

Worth noting for this clone: The read ends 3 residues early relative to the CDR3; the germline J gene fills the gap. The chain uses TRBV28 and TRBJ1-2, with D possibly matching TRBD1 (5 bases). Germline CDR1 MDHEN, CDR2 SYDVKM. The CDR3 has 12 amino acids. CDR3 region: CASSPDRGGYTF. The part of the CDR3 DNA that was read is TGTGCCAGCAGTCCCGACAGAGGGGGC.

About this clone itself: The missing CDR3 end, 3 residues past where the read stops, is filled in from the germline J gene. This chain joins TRBV7-2 and TRBJ1-4, with D tentatively TRBD1 (5 bases). Germline V gene lookup returns CDR1 SGHTA and CDR2 FQGNSA. The V end was cut by 4 bases, the J end by 8 bases, with 17 bases between. The CDR3 consists of 15 residues. The part of the CDR3 DNA that was read is TGTGCCAGCAGCTACTTTCAGGGCCCCCTCGAAAAA. It is translated as CASSYFQGPLEK. The full CDR3 protein reads CASSYFQGPLEKLFF.

With regard to this clone: Sequencing ends 3 residues short of the CDR3 end; the germline J gene provides the rest. The chain couples TRBV20-1 to TRBJ2-3; D perhaps matches TRBD2 (6 bases). Germline CDR1 and CDR2: DFQATT and SNEGSKA (reference sequence). V was pared by 3 bases and J by 2 bases, with 21 bases between. The CDR3 is 17 amino acids. CDR3 protein: CSASGSRDSPITDTQYF. The sequenced part of the CDR3 DNA is TGCAGTGCTAGCGGTTCCAGGGACTCACCCATCACAGATACG.

With regard to this clone: Coverage ceases 3 residues before the CDR3 finishes, and the germline J gene fills in the end. The V call is TRBV3-1 (or the pseudogene TRBV3-2), the J call TRBJ2-2; maybe TRBD2 (5 bases). In germline, CDR1 is LGHDT, CDR2 YNNKEL (reference sequence). This CDR3 has 13 amino acids. V dropped 1 base and J dropped 6 bases, with 6 bases sitting between them. The CDR3 here is CASSQAGAGELFF. The sequenced part of the CDR3 DNA is TGTGCCAGCAGCCAAGCCGGGGCCGGGGAG.

Turning to this clone: With the read ending 3 residues before the CDR3 end, the germline J gene is used to fill in that end. V and J are TRBV7-2 and TRBJ2-7; TRBD2 matches 9 bases. The germline V gene encodes CDR1 SGHTA and CDR2 FQGNSA. The CDR3 sequence is 14 residues long. Trimming cost V 6 bases and J 5 bases; bases outside gene matches: 8. Here the CDR3 reads CASSLGLASDEQYF. The sequenced CDR3 bases are TGTGCCAGCAGTCTAGGACTAGCGTCTGACGAG.